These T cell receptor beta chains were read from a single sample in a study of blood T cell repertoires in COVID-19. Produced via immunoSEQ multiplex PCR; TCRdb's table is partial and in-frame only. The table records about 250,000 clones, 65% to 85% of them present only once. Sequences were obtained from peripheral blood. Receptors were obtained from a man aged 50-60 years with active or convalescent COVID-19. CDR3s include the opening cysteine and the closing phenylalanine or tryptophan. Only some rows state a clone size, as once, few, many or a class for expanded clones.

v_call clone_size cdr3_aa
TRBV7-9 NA CASSLASGYNEQFF
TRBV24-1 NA CATRDSNYGYTF
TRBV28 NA CASRTGGQPQHF
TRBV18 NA CASSLNRGQADTQYF
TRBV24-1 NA CATSDWDTGELLF
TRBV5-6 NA CASSPLVGVERETQYF
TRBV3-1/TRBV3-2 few CASSSDRGQRYTF
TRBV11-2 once CASSSWTGKAPYEQYF
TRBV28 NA CASRGGLYEQYF
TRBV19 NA CASIRRGGVNTEAFF
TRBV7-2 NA CASSLGDRDATNTEAFF
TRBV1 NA CTSSQDTRLAGPYNEQFF
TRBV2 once CASRDSPVSGNTIYF
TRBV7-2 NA CASSLGEEGTQYF
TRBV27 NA CASSLSTGVGTEAFF
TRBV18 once CASSPMRRGQETQYF
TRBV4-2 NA CASSPGTSGGVRNIQYF
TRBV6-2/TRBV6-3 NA CASSTSERGEGTQYF
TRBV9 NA CASSVDPGGNDEQFF